This TCR beta chain was obtained from a study of cytomegalovirus exposure and HLA in healthy donors. Study findings and constraints: Later analysis associated a missense DCLRE1C variant with TCR beta V- and J-gene trimming. The authors reported that TCR beta sequences could predict HLA-A and HLA-B alleles. These predictions were accurate for most subjects in the first cohort. A later analysis reportedly found fewer N-insertions in an Asian-associated ancestry cluster than the roughly 670-donor mean. Productive rates of about 87% or about 30% were seen for most TCR beta V segments in an earlier analysis.

CDR1 SGHKS and CDR2 YYEKEE come from the germline V gene (reference sequence). This CDR3 region has 15 residues. V was pared by 0 bases and J by 9 bases, with 13 bases between. Notes on this clone: Antigen specificity is unknown.

The PCR ran on 60 Vbeta and 13 Jbeta primers. Clones were sequenced by immunoSEQ multiplex PCR, and TCRdb holds only the in-frame ones, with some missing. The profile covers approximately 67,000 clones, with approximately 67% appearing a single time and roughly 2.1% taken by the ten largest. This clonotype was sampled from a woman aged 25-40 years in good health and CMV-seronegative. J is TRBJ1-6 and V is TRBV5-5, with D maybe TRBD1 (5 bases). Sequencing used PBMCs. CDR3 protein: CASSLEGQEISPLHF. In DNA, the CDR3 is TGTGCCAGCAGCTTGGAGGGGCAGGAGATTTCACCCCTCCACTTT.